This T cell receptor (beta chain) was profiled in a study of T-cell memory formation after mild COVID-19. Study-wide results and caveats: Chiefly within CM and EM were the contracting CD4+ clones; CD8+ ones were within EMRA.

TCRdb processed the 5' RACE reads anew with MiXCR; each CDR3 protein has one entry. This sample has 530,000 or so distinct CDR3 sequences, with roughly 17% found just once. The CDR3 loop spans 14 amino acids. Germline V gene sequence: CDR1 SGHTA, CDR2 FQGNSA. Trimming pared 5 bases from V and 7 bases from J, leaving 15 bases between. This clonotype was seen a few times. What it binds is unknown. This chain connects TRBV7-2 to TRBJ1-5, with D possibly TRBD1 on 6 matching bases. Sequences were obtained from PBMCs or a T cell subset sorted from them (not recorded which). This TCR was sampled from an adult woman who had mild COVID-19 (a few samples of this study predate the infection). Cell type and time point are not known. CDR3 nucleotide sequence: TGTGCCAGCAGCCCCACAGGGCCCCGGCAGCCCCAGCATTTT. Translated, it gives CASSPTGPRQPQHF.